The TCR beta chain under discussion was sequenced for a study of blood T cell repertoires in COVID-19. Study background: COVID-19 samples, acute and convalescent, were from the United States, Italy and Spain. Nucleic acid was either cDNA or gDNA, and it came from T cells, B-cell-depleted T cells, or PBMCs.

Seattle enrolled patients during active infection and tracked them longitudinally. Clones were sequenced by immunoSEQ multiplex PCR, and TCRdb holds only the in-frame ones, with some missing. Here the sample spans 300,000 to 350,000 clones, 87% being singletons. This CDR3 has 13 residues. Germline V gene lookup returns CDR1 SGHVS and CDR2 FQNEAQ. Trimming cost V 3 bases and J 3 bases; bases outside gene matches: 1. Sequencing was done on a sample of peripheral blood. V and J are TRBV7-8 and TRBJ1-2; 7 positions agree with TRBD1. This receptor was taken from a woman aged 50 to 60 with COVID-19, enrolled during active disease. CDR3 coding DNA: TGTGCCAGCAGCTTCGGGACAGACTATGGCTACACCTTC. The encoded protein is CASSFGTDYGYTF.